This TCR beta chain was captured in a study of shared clonotypes between healthy human individuals. Study-wide background: Researchers assigned three CD4 naive, three CD4 memory, two CD8 naive and one CD8 memory plate to each donor. Study-wide findings and caveats: Generation probability values for non-shared clonotypes were lower than those for clonotypes shared by all four donors.

Assay execution took place at the deep level. It was across several immunoSEQ plates that each subset's genomic DNA was evenly split. Only in-frame clones appear in the TCRdb table, and some are missing; sequencing was by immunoSEQ multiplex PCR. The repertoire holds 700,000 to 950,000 clones, 95% to 97% seen once, with less than 0.25% in the top ten. Remarks on this clone: The antigen is not known. Distinct nucleotide sequences in the sample also encode this CDR3.

Germline CDR1 and CDR2: MDHEN and SYDVKM. The CDR3 extends over 15 amino acids. The trim removed 3 bases at V and 4 bases at J, leaving 6 bases unmatched. Naive CD8 populations comprised CD45RO-negative cells positively selected for CCR7, excluding terminally differentiated effector memory CD45RA+ cells. Sequenced sample: naive CD8+ T cells sorted from blood. The chain couples TRBV28 to TRBJ2-1, with TRBD2 identical over 7 bases. The receptor was derived from a man in his thirties or forties in good health. DNA of the CDR3: TGTGCCAGCAGTTTGGGTCTAGCGGTTTACAATGAGCAGTTCTTC. Translating it yields CASSLGLAVYNEQFF.